This TCR beta chain came from a study of cytomegalovirus exposure and HLA in healthy donors. Whole-study findings and limits: In an earlier analysis, most TCR beta V segments were productive about 87% or about 30% of the time. The investigators catalogued 150 to 200 TCR beta chains as cytomegalovirus-associated.

PCR involved 60 Vbeta and 13 Jbeta primers. The protocol was immunoSEQ multiplex PCR, while the TCRdb copy is restricted to in-frame clones and leaves out a portion. The sample has 100,000 to 150,000 clones, 80% seen once. As regards this clone: The antigen remains undetermined.

The sample was PBMCs. The sequence derives from a man aged 30-40 years in good health and CMV-seropositive.

DNA for the CDR3: TGTGCCAGCAGGGATTGGGTAGGGGCAGGTGAAAAACTGTTTTTT. Translating gives CASRDWVGAGEKLFF. The V and J genes are TRBV2 and TRBJ1-4; D is possibly TRBD1 (5 bases). Germline CDR1 is SNHLY and CDR2 is FYNNEI. This CDR3 is built from 15 residues. Trimming left V 6 bases short and J 7 bases short, with 18 bases between.